These 24 T cell receptor beta chains were sequenced from one sample in a study of blood T cells in healthy people across ages. Alongside a J-beta primer mix, a sample-barcoded 5' primer served in a second PCR lasting 7 to 11 cycles. TCRdb passed the 5' RACE reads through MiXCR, listing each CDR3 protein once. The data show roughly 2 million distinct CDR3 sequences, around half seen once. Specimen: blood. The receptors were gathered from a woman aged 35 to 49 in good health.

The chain links TRBV4-3 to TRBJ2-1; D is possibly TRBD1 (5 bases). The J call may be mistaken, given a closer DNA end match to TRBJ2-7. The CDR3 contains 17 residues. Germline V gives CDR1 LGHNA, CDR2 YSLEER. The CDR3 region has the DNA TGCGCCAGCAGCCAGACGGAGACAGCCAGATCCTACAATGAGCAGTACTTC. Translating gives CASSQTETARSYNEQYF.

The chain combines TRBV27 with TRBJ2-4; 14 bases map to TRBD2. The CDR3 sequence is 15 residues long. Trimming at V came to 6 bases and at J to 7 bases, leaving 5 bases not matched to a gene. CDR1 and CDR2 from the germline V gene are MNHEY and SMNVEV (reference sequence). The CDR3 spells CASRGLAGAPNIQYF. The CDR3 nucleotides are TGTGCCAGCAGGGGACTAGCGGGGGCCCCGAACATTCAGTACTTC.

The chain is built from TRBV6-5 and TRBJ1-1; 7 bases fit TRBD1. Unmatched junction bases numbered 14, after V lost 6 bases and J lost 4 bases. The CDR3 totals 16 residues. The germline V gene encodes CDR1 MNHEY and CDR2 SVGAGI. The CDR3 loop is CASRDFRGSLVTEAFF. Written as DNA, the CDR3 is TGTGCCAGCAGGGACTTCAGGGGGAGTCTGGTCACTGAAGCTTTCTTT.

This clonotype was seen a handful of times. The V gene is TRBV27, the J gene TRBJ2-7, with TRBD1 matching 9 bases. Looked up from germline, CDR1 is MNHEY and CDR2 is SMNVEV (reference sequence). Trimming cost V 6 bases and J 6 bases; bases outside gene matches: 9. The CDR3 length is 14 residues. In DNA, the CDR3 is TGTGCCAGCAGACCGGGACAGGGAGTTCGCGAGCAGTACTTC. Its protein is CASRPGQGVREQYF.

A few counts support this clonotype. The V and J genes are TRBV4-3 and TRBJ2-1; D is undetermined. The ends were cut back, 0 bases at V and 0 bases at J, with 9 bases in the middle. This CDR3 region has 16 residues. Germline V gene data show CDR1 as LGHNA and CDR2 as YSLEER. The CDR3 bases are TGCGCCAGCAGCCAAGATTGGGTAAGCTCCTACAATGAGCAGTTCTTC. Amino acid sequence: CASSQDWVSSYNEQFF.

The V and J genes are TRBV7-2 and TRBJ2-1, with D perhaps matching TRBD1 (6 bases). V was clipped by 5 bases and J by 10 bases, with 18 bases between them. Per the germline V gene, CDR1 is SGHTA and CDR2 is FQGNSA. The CDR3 consists of 14 residues. The CDR3 spells CASSLGASSYEQFF. DNA for the CDR3: TGTGCCAGCAGCCTGGGGGCTAGCTCCTACGAGCAGTTCTTC.

The chain has TRBV6-5 and TRBJ2-5; TRBD2 matches at 12 bases. The CDR3 consists of 15 residues. J was trimmed by 4 bases and V by 1 base; bases with no gene match: 1. The germline gives CDR1 MNHEY, CDR2 SVGAGI. In DNA form, the CDR3 reads TGTGCCAGCAGTTACTTGACTAGCGGGGGAGAGACCCAGTACTTC. It codes for CASSYLTSGGETQYF.

The genes are TRBV28 and TRBJ1-2; TRBD1 might be the D (6 bases). This CDR3 is built from 14 residues. V shed 6 bases and J shed 8 bases, with 19 bases lying between them. CDR1 and CDR2 (germline): MDHEN, SYDVKM. The CDR3 DNA sequence: TGTGCCAGCAGCTCCCGAAGGCAGGGGCAAGGCTACACCTTC. Its translation is CASSSRRQGQGYTF.

A few counts support this clonotype. The chain has TRBV27 and TRBJ2-1; possibly TRBD1 for D (6 bases). V dropped 5 bases and J dropped 9 bases, with 8 bases sitting between them. The CDR3 is 11 residues long. Germline V gives CDR1 MNHEY, CDR2 SMNVEV (reference sequence). CDR3 sequence: CASSETGEQFF. The CDR3 bases are TGTGCCAGCAGTGAGACAGGTGAGCAGTTCTTC.

The chain uses TRBV5-1 and TRBJ1-4; no firm D call. The germline gives CDR1 SGHRS, CDR2 YFSETQ. V shed 0 bases and J shed 5 bases, with 5 bases lying between them. The length of the CDR3 is 13 residues. The CDR3 DNA reads as TGCGCCAGCAGCTTGGGGACCAATGAAAAACTGTTTTTT. This gives the protein CASSLGTNEKLFF.

V and J are TRBV7-8 and TRBJ1-2; 7 bases agree with TRBD1. There are 15 residues in the CDR3. Germline trimming cut 5 bases from V and 6 bases from J; bases unmatched to any gene: 12. Looked up from germline, CDR1 is SGHVS and CDR2 is FQNEAQ. The CDR3 DNA follows: TGTGCCAGCAGCCTAAAGACAGGGAGGGAGAATGGCTACACCTTC. It yields the protein CASSLKTGRENGYTF.

The chain carries TRBV7-9 and TRBJ1-2, with 7 bases that match TRBD1. CDR1 and CDR2 from the germline V gene are SEHNR and FQNEAQ (reference sequence). CDR3 length: 15 residues. V shed 1 base, J shed 5 bases, and the junction held 7 bases outside the gene matches. CDR3 in amino acids: CASSLDAGTAYGYTF. CDR3 sequence (DNA): TGTGCCAGCAGCTTAGATGCCGGGACAGCTTATGGCTACACCTTC. Complete variable domain (other parts from reference TRBV7-9 and TRBJ1-2): DTGVSQNPRHKITKRGQNVTFRCDPISEHNRLYWYRQTLGQGPEFLTYFQNEAQLEKSRLLSDRFSAERPKGSFSTLEIQRTEQGDSAMYLCASSLDAGTAYGYTFGSGTRLTVV.

This chain joins TRBV7-8 and TRBJ2-3; D might be TRBD1 or TRBD2, each matching 6 bases. Germline CDR1 reads SGHVS; CDR2 reads FQNEAQ. Trimming left V 5 bases short and J 5 bases short, with 20 bases between. The CDR3 sequence is 16 residues long. CDR3 nucleotide sequence: TGTGCCAGCAGCCCGGGTCGAGTGGGGGGCAGAGATACGCAGTATTTT. This sequence encodes CASSPGRVGGRDTQYF.

This clonotype was counted only a few times. This rearrangement joins TRBV20-1 to TRBJ2-7; D is unresolved. TRBJ2-5 explains the end of the DNA better; the J call may be wrong. CDR3 length equals 12 residues. The germline gives CDR1 DFQATT, CDR2 SNEGSKA (reference sequence). The CDR3 region is CSATAIQETQYF. DNA for the CDR3: TGCAGTGCTACAGCGATCCAAGAGACCCAGTACTTC.

The chain uses TRBV5-5 and TRBJ2-1, with D possibly being TRBD1 or TRBD2 (5 bases each). Germline CDR1 reads SGHKS; CDR2 reads YYEKEE (reference sequence). V dropped 4 bases and J dropped 9 bases, with 20 bases sitting between them. This CDR3 has 15 residues. CDR3 region: CASSISGQIGGEQFF. CDR3 nucleotide sequence: TGTGCCAGCAGCATATCGGGGCAGATCGGTGGTGAGCAGTTCTTC.

The chain is built from TRBV6-1 and TRBJ2-1; D unclear. The germline gives CDR1 MNHNS, CDR2 SASEGT. V shed 6 bases and J shed 0 bases, with 12 bases lying between them. This CDR3 region has 15 residues. The CDR3 DNA reads TGTGCCAGCAGCGATCCCGTAGCCTCCTACAATGAGCAGTTCTTC. The encoded protein is CASSDPVASYNEQFF.

The CDR3 is CASKGQGSETQYF. CDR3 sequence (DNA): TGTGCCAGCAAGGGACAGGGTTCCGAGACCCAGTACTTC. J is TRBJ2-5 and V is TRBV12-3 or TRBV12-4; 9 bases match TRBD1. This CDR3 has 13 amino acids. V trimming: 7 bases; J trimming: 5 bases; junction bases outside the gene matches: 5.

The rearrangement uses TRBV20-1 and TRBJ1-1; D gene ambiguous. Trimming took 6 bases from V and 5 from J, leaving 13 bases between them. Germline CDR1 DFQATT, CDR2 SNEGSKA (reference sequence). CDR3 length equals 12 residues. This CDR3 reads CSAQSLGTEAFF. The CDR3 DNA reads as TGCAGTGCCCAGTCCTTAGGAACTGAAGCTTTCTTT.

This clonotype has more than one count but fewer than ten. The chain carries TRBV4-3 and TRBJ1-2, with D unclear. Between the trimmed V and J ends, which lost 4 bases and 5 bases, there was a span of 17 bases. From germline, CDR1 is LGHNA and CDR2 YSLEER. The CDR3 sequence is 15 residues long. CDR3 amino acids: CASSPSVGVGYGYTF. Written as DNA, the CDR3 is TGCGCCAGCAGCCCTTCGGTCGGGGTCGGGTATGGCTACACCTTC.

This clonotype was detected only a few times. This chain links TRBV7-9 with TRBJ2-1; D is possibly TRBD1 (7 bases). In germline, CDR1 is SEHNR, CDR2 FQNEAQ (reference sequence). CDR3 length: 16 amino acids. V lost 5 bases, J lost 7 bases, and 21 bases lay in between. The CDR3: CASSLLGGTASNEQFF. The DNA of the CDR3 is TGTGCCAGCAGCCTATTAGGAGGGACAGCAAGTAATGAGCAGTTCTTC. Full variable domain (remainder filled in from reference TRBV7-9 and TRBJ2-1): DTGVSQNPRHKITKRGQNVTFRCDPISEHNRLYWYRQTLGQGPEFLTYFQNEAQLEKSRLLSDRFSAERPKGSFSTLEIQRTEQGDSAMYLCASSLLGGTASNEQFFGPGTRLTVL.

The V call is TRBV21-1, the J call TRBJ1-5. TRBV21-1 is termed a pseudogene. This CDR3 spans 11 amino acids. For the CDR3, the DNA is TGTGCCAGCAGCAAGGCCTCGCCCCAGCATTTT. Protein sequence: CASSKASPQHF.

This clonotype was detected a few times. The chain has TRBV12-5 and TRBJ2-3; D perhaps matches TRBD1 (6 bases). This CDR3 comprises 16 residues. In germline, CDR1 is LGHNT, CDR2 FRNRAP. V dropped 0 bases and J dropped 1 base, with 11 bases sitting between them. This chain's CDR3 is CASGLVGGGGTDTQYF. As DNA, the CDR3 is TGTGCTAGTGGTTTGGTTGGTGGGGGCGGCACAGATACGCAGTATTTT.

The table lists this clonotype with a count of one. The chain has TRBV6-1 and TRBJ2-1; perhaps D is TRBD1 or TRBD2 (5 bases each). The CDR3 totals 16 residues. Trimming cost V 5 bases and J 4 bases, with 18 bases left between them. In germline, CDR1 is MNHNS, CDR2 SASEGT. The CDR3 region is CASSTRLRGVYNEQFF. CDR3 DNA sequence: TGTGCCAGCAGTACGCGCTTGCGAGGGGTTTACAATGAGCAGTTCTTC.

This clonotype was seen a handful of times. At one end, the junction sequence differs from germline, possibly due to a read error. DNA of the CDR3: TGCGCCAGCAGCCAAGGGTTTCTAGCGGGGAGCAGAGATACGCAGTATTTT. Translating gives CASSQGFLAGSRDTQYF. The chain combines TRBV4-3 with TRBJ2-3; 9 bases line up with TRBD2. This CDR3 has 17 amino acids. The germline V gene has CDR1 LGHNA and CDR2 YSLEER.